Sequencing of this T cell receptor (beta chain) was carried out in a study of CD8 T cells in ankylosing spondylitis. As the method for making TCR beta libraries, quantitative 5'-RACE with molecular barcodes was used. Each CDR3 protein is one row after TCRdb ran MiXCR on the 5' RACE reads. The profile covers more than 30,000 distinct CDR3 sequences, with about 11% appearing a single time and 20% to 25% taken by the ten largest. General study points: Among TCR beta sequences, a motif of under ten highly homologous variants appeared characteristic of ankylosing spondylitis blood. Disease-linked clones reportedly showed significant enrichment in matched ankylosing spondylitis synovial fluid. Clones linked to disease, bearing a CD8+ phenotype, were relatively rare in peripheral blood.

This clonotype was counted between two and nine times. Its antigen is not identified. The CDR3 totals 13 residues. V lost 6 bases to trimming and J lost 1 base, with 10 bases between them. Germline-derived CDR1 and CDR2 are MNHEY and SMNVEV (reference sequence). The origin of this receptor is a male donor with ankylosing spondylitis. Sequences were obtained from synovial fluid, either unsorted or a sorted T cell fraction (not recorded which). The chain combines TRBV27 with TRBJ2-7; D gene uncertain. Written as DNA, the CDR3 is TGTGCCAGCAGCCCCTACCCTTCCTACGAGCAGTACTTC. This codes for CASSPYPSYEQYF.